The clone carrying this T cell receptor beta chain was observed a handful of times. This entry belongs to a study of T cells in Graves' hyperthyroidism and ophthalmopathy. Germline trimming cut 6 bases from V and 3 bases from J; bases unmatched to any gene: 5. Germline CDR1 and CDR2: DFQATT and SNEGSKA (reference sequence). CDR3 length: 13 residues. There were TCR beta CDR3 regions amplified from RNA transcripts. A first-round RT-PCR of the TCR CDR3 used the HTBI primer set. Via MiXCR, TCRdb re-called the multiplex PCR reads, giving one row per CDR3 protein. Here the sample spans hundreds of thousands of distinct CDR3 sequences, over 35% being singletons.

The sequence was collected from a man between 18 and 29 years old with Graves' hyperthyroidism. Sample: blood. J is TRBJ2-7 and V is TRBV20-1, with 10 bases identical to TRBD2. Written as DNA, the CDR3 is TGCAGTGCCGCTAGCGGGGGCGTCTACGAGCAGTACTTC. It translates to CSAASGGVYEQYF.